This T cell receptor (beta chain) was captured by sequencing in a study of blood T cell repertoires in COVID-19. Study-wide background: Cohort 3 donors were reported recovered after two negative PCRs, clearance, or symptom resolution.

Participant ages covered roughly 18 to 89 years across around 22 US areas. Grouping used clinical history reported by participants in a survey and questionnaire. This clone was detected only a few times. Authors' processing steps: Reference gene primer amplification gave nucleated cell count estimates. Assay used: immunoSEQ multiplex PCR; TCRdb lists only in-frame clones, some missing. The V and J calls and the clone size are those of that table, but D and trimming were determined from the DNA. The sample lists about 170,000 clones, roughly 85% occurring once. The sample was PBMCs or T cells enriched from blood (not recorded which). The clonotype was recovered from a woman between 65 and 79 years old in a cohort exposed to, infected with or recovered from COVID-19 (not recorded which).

For the CDR3, the DNA is TGTGCCAGCAGCTTAGCCAGGTCGACTAGCCCGGGTAATGAGCAGTTCTTC. Translated, it gives CASSLARSTSPGNEQFF. The chain links TRBV7-9 to TRBJ2-1; TRBD2 aligns across 7 bases. The CDR3 covers 17 residues. Germline CDR1 is SEHNR and CDR2 is FQNEAQ (reference sequence). Trimming at V came to 0 bases and at J to 7 bases, leaving 12 bases not matched to a gene.